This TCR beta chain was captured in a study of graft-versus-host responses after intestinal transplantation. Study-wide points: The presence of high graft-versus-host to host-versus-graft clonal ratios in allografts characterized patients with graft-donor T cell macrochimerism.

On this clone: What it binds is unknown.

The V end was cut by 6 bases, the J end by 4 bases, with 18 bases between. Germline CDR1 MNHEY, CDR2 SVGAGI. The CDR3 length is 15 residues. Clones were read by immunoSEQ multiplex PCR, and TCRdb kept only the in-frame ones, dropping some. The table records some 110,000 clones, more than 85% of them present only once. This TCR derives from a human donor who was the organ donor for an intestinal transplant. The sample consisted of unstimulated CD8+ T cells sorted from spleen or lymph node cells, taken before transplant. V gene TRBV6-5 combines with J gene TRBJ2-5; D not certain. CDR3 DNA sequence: TGTGCCAGCAGCCAGGACGGCCGACTCGGAGAGACCCAGTACTTC. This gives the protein CASSQDGRLGETQYF.